These 25 T cell receptor beta chains were all obtained from the same sample, sequenced in a study of blood T cell repertoires in COVID-19. Here immunoSEQ multiplex PCR was the method, and the copy in TCRdb shows in-frame clones only, minus some. In the table there are tens of thousands of clones, approximately 88% of which are singletons. Material: peripheral blood. Receptor source: an elderly woman with active or convalescent COVID-19.

The V call is TRBV7-2, the J call TRBJ1-2; 8 nucleotides match TRBD1. Germline CDR1 is SGHTA and CDR2 is FQGNSA. This CDR3 is 17 amino acids long. The ends lost 5 bases at V and 2 bases at J; junction bases unmatched: 13. CDR3 sequence (DNA): TGTGCCAGCAGCCCCCGGACCGGACAGGGAGCGAACTATGGCTACACCTTC. It codes for CASSPRTGQGANYGYTF.

The rearrangement links TRBV27 to TRBJ2-7, with 11 bases fitting TRBD2. There are 18 residues in the CDR3. Germline V CDR1 and CDR2: MNHEY, SMNVEV (reference sequence). Trimming cost V 6 bases and J 4 bases; bases outside gene matches: 17. This chain's CDR3 is CASRLWGSGRAGGYEQYF. Written as DNA, the CDR3 is TGTGCCAGCAGACTATGGGGTAGCGGGAGGGCCGGAGGTTACGAGCAGTACTTC.

Ten or more counts support this clone. V and J are TRBV7-3 and TRBJ1-3; no clear D gene. Germline CDR1 reads SGHTA; CDR2 reads FQGTGA. CDR3 size: 16 residues. Trimming removed 0 bases at V and 0 bases at J, with 9 bases between. The CDR3 DNA reads TGTGCCAGCAGCTTAACCGGCGGGAACTCTGGAAACACCATATATTTT. This sequence encodes CASSLTGGNSGNTIYF.

The chain recombines TRBV14 with TRBJ2-2, with 9 bases that match TRBD1. The germline V gene has CDR1 SGHDN and CDR2 FVKESK. CDR3 length equals 17 residues. Trimming removed 6 bases from V and 4 bases from J; junction bases left unmatched: 12. The DNA for the CDR3 is TGTGCCAGCAGTCAAAAGAACTACAGGGGGCCCACCGGGGAGCTGTTTTTT. This codes for CASSQKNYRGPTGELFF.

The V call is TRBV5-4, the J call TRBJ1-1; 10 bases line up with TRBD1. The V segment lost 4 bases and the J segment 6 bases; nucleotides outside the gene matches: 3. The length of the CDR3 is 13 residues. CDR1 is SGHNT and CDR2 is YYREEE in the germline V gene (reference sequence). CDR3 nucleotide sequence: TGTGCCAGCAGCACGACAGGGGGCTCTGAAGCTTTCTTT. It encodes CASSTTGGSEAFF.

The chain combines TRBV9 with TRBJ1-1; D gene unclear. CDR3 length: 13 residues. V dropped 5 bases and J dropped 2 bases, with 10 bases sitting between them. Germline V gene data show CDR1 as SGDLS and CDR2 as YYNGEE. CDR3 amino acids: CASSRGRNTEAFF. The CDR3 DNA sequence: TGTGCCAGCAGTCGAGGTAGAAACACTGAAGCTTTCTTT.

This chain uses TRBV28 with TRBJ1-1, with D uncertain. Germline V gene sequence: CDR1 MDHEN, CDR2 SYDVKM. Trimming removed 6 bases from V and 2 bases from J, with 13 bases in between. The CDR3 length is 14 residues. In DNA, the CDR3 is TGTGCCAGCAGAGGGAGCTTTATTAACACTGAAGCTTTCTTT. Translating gives CASRGSFINTEAFF.

The V gene is TRBV10-3, the J gene TRBJ1-1; D gene unclear. The V and J ends lost 6 bases and 4 bases respectively, with 9 bases between them. CDR3 length equals 12 residues. The germline V gene encodes CDR1 ENHRY and CDR2 SYGVKD. The CDR3, as DNA: TGTGCCATCAGCGGGTACGGCACTGAAGCTTTCTTT. Its translation: CAISGYGTEAFF.

V usage is TRBV19 and J usage is TRBJ1-6; D unresolved. The CDR3 loop spans 10 amino acids. Germline CDR1 and CDR2: LNHDA and SQIVND (reference sequence). Trimming took 8 bases from V and 18 from J, leaving 14 bases between them. CDR3 coding DNA: TGTGCCAGTGGAGGAATTGTCCCCCACTTT. This gives the protein CASGGIVPHF.

The rearrangement links TRBV28 to TRBJ2-7; 9 bases agree with TRBD2. The CDR3 loop spans 15 amino acids. The germline V gene encodes CDR1 MDHEN and CDR2 SYDVKM. Trimming at V came to 2 bases and at J to 6 bases, leaving 8 bases not matched to a gene. In DNA, the CDR3 is TGTGCCAGCAGTTTAAGGGCTCTAGCGGGAATCGAGCAGTACTTC. It is translated as CASSLRALAGIEQYF.

The gene calls are TRBV28 and TRBJ1-1, with a weak D call TRBD1 (5 bases). The length of the CDR3 is 14 residues. Trimming removed 3 bases from V and 4 bases from J, with 12 bases in between. The germline gives CDR1 MDHEN, CDR2 SYDVKM. CDR3 nucleotides: TGTGCCAGCAGTTTTACATTAGGGGTCACTGAAGCTTTCTTT. As protein: CASSFTLGVTEAFF.

This clone was seen more than once but under ten times. The chain couples TRBV19 to TRBJ1-5, with D maybe TRBD1 (6 bases). Germline lookup yields CDR1 LNHDA and CDR2 SQIVND (reference sequence). V was cut by 6 bases and J by 5 bases, with 11 bases left in between. This CDR3 is 13 amino acids long. This chain's CDR3 is CASSQGPYQPQHF. The CDR3 DNA is TGTGCCAGTAGCCAGGGGCCTTATCAGCCCCAGCATTTT.

The J gene is TRBJ1-4, the V gene TRBV29-1; 7 bases agree with TRBD1. With V trimmed by 7 bases and J by 7 bases, 3 bases remained unmatched. The CDR3 covers 11 residues. Looked up from germline, CDR1 is SQVTM and CDR2 is ANQGSEA. The DNA for the CDR3 is TGCAGCGCCCAGGGGGTTGAAAAACTGTTTTTT. Encoded protein: CSAQGVEKLFF.

This chain joins TRBV5-4 and TRBJ1-2; D gene unclear. CDR3 length equals 14 residues. Germline loops: CDR1 SGHNT, CDR2 YYREEE (reference sequence). Trimming removed 5 bases from V and 2 bases from J, with 13 bases in between. The CDR3 nucleotides read TGTGCCAGCAGACCTCCAACACCGAACTATGGCTACACCTTC. Its protein is CASRPPTPNYGYTF.

This clone was seen a few times. V gene TRBV18 combines with J gene TRBJ2-7, with 11 bases identical to TRBD2. CDR3 size: 17 residues. Looked up from germline, CDR1 is KGHSH and CDR2 is LQKENI. The V segment lost 0 bases and the J segment 5 bases; nucleotides outside the gene matches: 9. The CDR3 loop reads CASSPPGLAGGSHEQYF. As DNA, the CDR3 is TGTGCCAGCTCACCACCGGGGCTAGCGGGGGGCAGCCACGAGCAGTACTTC.

The chain combines TRBV6-5 with TRBJ1-2; D might be TRBD1 (5 bases). This CDR3 comprises 12 residues. Germline V gives CDR1 MNHEY, CDR2 SVGAGI. Trimming took off 10 bases at V and 7 bases at J, with 16 bases between the two ends. The CDR3 DNA reads as TGTGCCACCCAGCGGGGGGTCTCTGGCTACACCTTC. It translates to CATQRGVSGYTF.

The V gene is TRBV11-3, the J gene TRBJ1-2; possibly TRBD1 for D (6 bases). The CDR3 spans 14 residues. V was clipped by 5 bases and J by 4 bases, with 14 bases between them. Germline lookup yields CDR1 SGHNT and CDR2 YENEEA. This CDR3 is CASSRGGVPYGYTF. The CDR3 bases are TGTGCCAGCAGCCGAGGGGGGGTCCCCTATGGCTACACCTTC.

This chain joins TRBV19 and TRBJ2-3; 10 bases line up with TRBD2. Germline trimming cut 10 bases from V and 4 bases from J; bases unmatched to any gene: 11. The CDR3 is made up of 15 amino acids. Germline V gene lookup returns CDR1 LNHDA and CDR2 SQIVND (reference sequence). The CDR3 sequence is CATLSGGAGPDTQYF. For the CDR3, the DNA is TGTGCCACCCTAAGCGGGGGGGCTGGCCCAGATACGCAGTATTTT.

This chain connects TRBV2 to TRBJ2-7; D might be TRBD2 (6 bases). Trimming left V 8 bases short and J 2 bases short, with 10 bases between. Germline assignment: CDR1 SNHLY and CDR2 FYNNEI. CDR3 size: 12 residues. The CDR3 reads CASGTFPYEQYF. DNA of the CDR3: TGTGCCAGCGGGACTTTTCCCTACGAGCAGTACTTC.

The chain recombines TRBV6-5 with TRBJ2-7, with 8 bases identical to TRBD1. Per germline, CDR1 MNHEY and CDR2 SVGAGI. With 6 bases clipped from V and 3 bases from J, the junction kept 7 bases outside the gene matches. The CDR3 consists of 14 residues. The CDR3 coding sequence is TGTGCCAGCAGGGCCACCGGGACAGGCTACGAGCAGTACTTC. Encoded protein: CASRATGTGYEQYF.

The chain joins TRBV7-3 to TRBJ2-1, with D tentatively TRBD2 (6 bases). Trimming pared 5 bases from V and 9 bases from J, leaving 14 bases between. This CDR3 contains 13 residues. Germline V lookup: CDR1 SGHTA, CDR2 FQGTGA. In DNA form, the CDR3 reads TGTGCCAGCAGCAAGACTAGTTCGGGTGAGCAGTTCTTC. Protein: CASSKTSSGEQFF.

The V call is TRBV27, the J call TRBJ1-5, with unresolved D. CDR1 and CDR2 from the germline V gene are MNHEY and SMNVEV (reference sequence). Trimming pared 2 bases from V and 1 base from J, leaving 15 bases between. This CDR3 comprises 17 residues. The CDR3 is CASSLKFYPESNQPQHF. In DNA, the CDR3 is TGTGCCAGCAGTTTAAAATTCTACCCCGAGAGCAATCAGCCCCAGCATTTT.

The chain couples TRBV5-1 to TRBJ2-3, with 11 bases that match TRBD2. The CDR3 totals 18 residues. CDR1 is SGHRS and CDR2 is YFSETQ in the germline V gene. The J segment lost 3 bases and the V segment lost 0 bases, leaving 9 bases of the junction unmatched. Here the CDR3 DNA reads TGCGCCAGCAGCTTGGCTTTAGCGGGGGGGCTCCGGACAGATACGCAGTATTTT. This encodes CASSLALAGGLRTDTQYF.

The chain carries TRBV2 and TRBJ2-7, with a possible D match to TRBD2 (6 bases). CDR1 SNHLY and CDR2 FYNNEI come from the germline V gene. The CDR3 spans 14 residues. The V and J ends lost 3 bases and 5 bases respectively, with 14 bases between them. The CDR3 region is CASSDLAEGHEQYF. The CDR3, as DNA: TGTGCCAGCAGTGACCTCGCGGAGGGCCACGAGCAGTACTTC.

The rearrangement uses TRBV29-1 and TRBJ1-3; D gene unclear. Germline lookup yields CDR1 SQVTM and CDR2 ANQGSEA. The CDR3 length is 14 residues. V was shortened by 5 bases and J by 0 bases, with 11 bases between the two germline ends. The DNA for the CDR3 is TGCAGCGTTAATACGGAGACCTCTGGAAACACCATATATTTT. Protein product: CSVNTETSGNTIYF.